The 26 T cell receptor beta chains in this list originate from one sample, sequenced in a study of T cell repertoires in cytomegalovirus infection. TCRdb re-called the reads through MiXCR, storing one row per CDR3 protein. The top ten clones hold approximately 4.2% of a sample with under 200,000 distinct CDR3 sequences, roughly 9.8% of them seen once. Sequencing was done on a sample of PBMCs. These receptors all stem from a human donor in good health (CMV status not recorded). Some clones in this sample may be carry-over from other donors' samples.

This clonotype was detected ten times or more. The genes are TRBV2 and TRBJ2-5; D gene ambiguous. Germline V gene lookup returns CDR1 SNHLY and CDR2 FYNNEI. Deletions cut 5 bases from V and 1 base from J, with 8 bases between. The CDR3 spans 13 residues. The CDR3 loop is CASSWQAQETQYF. CDR3 DNA: TGTGCCAGCAGTTGGCAGGCCCAAGAGACCCAGTACTTC.

The chain uses TRBV20-1 and TRBJ1-3; D unresolved. The CDR3 spans 15 residues. V lost 2 bases, J lost 0 bases, and 11 bases lay in between. Germline V gene data show CDR1 as DFQATT and CDR2 as SNEGSKA (reference sequence). Here the CDR3 reads CSARPGSSSGNTIYF. CDR3 sequence (DNA): TGCAGTGCTAGACCGGGGTCAAGCTCTGGAAACACCATATATTTT.

This chain links TRBV23-1 with TRBJ1-4; D not resolved. TRBV23-1 is noted as an ORF with a role that remains uncertain. Deletions cut 0 bases from V and 8 bases from J, with 25 bases between. The CDR3 is 19 amino acids. The CDR3 bases are TGCGCCAGCAGTCAATCCAAAGCCCATTCGGGATCTCGTAGGGAAAAACTGTTTTTT. Translated, it gives CASSQSKAHSGSRREKLFF.

V usage is TRBV30 and J usage is TRBJ1-4; TRBD1 aligns across 9 bases. The length of the CDR3 is 16 residues. Germline-derived CDR1 and CDR2 are GTSNPN and SVGIG (reference sequence). With 7 bases clipped from V and 0 bases from J, the junction kept 9 bases outside the gene matches. CDR3 residues: CASGQGASSTNEKLFF. CDR3 sequence (DNA): TGTGCCTCGGGACAGGGAGCATCTTCAACTAATGAAAAACTGTTTTTT.

A remark on this clonotype: Since the CDR3 does not end with the conserved phenylalanine or tryptophan, this likely comes from a read error. The chain uses TRBV7-9 and TRBJ2-5; a weak D match, TRBD2 (6 bases). V shed 3 bases and J shed 5 bases, with 13 bases lying between them. Germline values: CDR1 SEHNR, CDR2 FQNEAQ (reference sequence). The CDR3 totals 14 residues. The CDR3 region is CASSFSSGTETQYY. As DNA, the CDR3 is TGTGCCAGCAGCTTTAGTAGCGGCACGGAGACCCAGTACTAC.

The chain combines TRBV30 with TRBJ1-5, with D unresolved. Germline CDR1 GTSNPN, CDR2 SVGIG (reference sequence). The V and J ends lost 2 bases and 4 bases respectively, with 12 bases between them. CDR3 length equals 14 residues. The CDR3 DNA reads as TGTGCCTGGAGTAGAGGTCAGAATAATCAGCCCCAGCATTTT. Translated, it gives CAWSRGQNNQPQHF.

This clonotype was observed a handful of times. The chain uses TRBV6-2 or TRBV6-3 and TRBJ2-1, with D maybe TRBD2 (6 bases). Germline CDR1 MNHEY, CDR2 SVGEGT. Trimming left V 6 bases short and J 1 base short, with 13 bases between. CDR3 length equals 15 residues. The CDR3 DNA reads TGTGCCAGCAGACCATCTAGCGCATCCTACAATGAGCAGTTCTTC. Residues: CASRPSSASYNEQFF.

In its sample, this clonotype was seen many times. J is TRBJ2-3 and V is TRBV11-2; 7 bases map to TRBD1. This CDR3 comprises 18 residues. V trimming: 2 bases; J trimming: 0 bases; junction bases outside the gene matches: 11. The germline CDR1 and CDR2 sequences are SGHAT and FQNNGV. CDR3 nucleotides: TGTGCCAGCAGCTTAATGCCACAGGGGATCGGCAGCACAGATACGCAGTATTTT. Translation gives CASSLMPQGIGSTDTQYF.

The rearrangement uses TRBV27 and TRBJ1-2; 7 positions agree with TRBD1. With V trimmed by 6 bases and J by 7 bases, 8 bases remained unmatched. Per the germline V gene, CDR1 is MNHEY and CDR2 is SMNVEV (reference sequence). This CDR3 has 13 amino acids. Here the CDR3 DNA reads TGTGCCAGCAGATTTGACAGGGCGGCTGGCTACACCTTC. This sequence encodes CASRFDRAAGYTF.

This chain joins TRBV7-2 and TRBJ2-3, with D maybe TRBD2 (6 bases). The CDR3 contains 16 residues. The V end lost 5 bases, the J end lost 2 bases, and 17 bases lay between the germline ends. Germline assignment: CDR1 SGHTA and CDR2 FQGNSA. The DNA of the CDR3 is TGTGCCAGCAGCCCACGTGGGCGGGGCGACACAGATACGCAGTATTTT. Residues: CASSPRGRGDTDTQYF.

The sample holds many counts of this clonotype. This chain connects TRBV7-2 to TRBJ1-6; a possible D gene is TRBD1 (6 bases). The V and J ends lost 6 bases and 6 bases respectively, with 12 bases between them. CDR3 size: 14 residues. Germline values: CDR1 SGHTA, CDR2 FQGNSA. The CDR3 here is CASRSRGPNSPLHF. The CDR3 nucleotides read TGTGCCAGCAGGTCCCGGGGGCCTAATTCACCCCTCCACTTT.

In regard to this clonotype: A much larger clonotype is one base distant, so this may be a read error. The chain recombines TRBV28 with TRBJ2-7; D gene uncertain. The CDR3 contains 12 residues. Germline V CDR1 and CDR2: MDHEN, SYDVKM. The CDR3 spells CVSEDSVYEQYF. DNA of the CDR3: TGTGTCAGCGAGGATTCGGTCTACGAGCAGTACTTC.

Ten or more counts support this clonotype. The chain employs TRBV3-1 and TRBJ1-3; the D gene is possibly TRBD1 (5 bases). V shed 1 base and J shed 0 bases, with 7 bases lying between them. Germline lookup yields CDR1 LGHDT and CDR2 YNNKEL (reference sequence). This CDR3 region has 15 residues. DNA for the CDR3: TGTGCCAGCAGCCAAGGGACAAACTCTGGAAACACCATATATTTT. This encodes CASSQGTNSGNTIYF.

This clonotype appeared many times. V is TRBV7-2 and J is TRBJ1-1; 7 bases are a match to TRBD1. The CDR3 totals 13 residues. V lost 1 base and J lost 11; bases outside the gene matches: 7. Per the germline V gene, CDR1 is SGHTA and CDR2 is FQGNSA. CDR3 loop: CASSLGQGVRAFF. CDR3 nucleotide sequence: TGTGCCAGCAGCTTAGGACAGGGAGTGCGGGCTTTCTTT.

This clonotype was seen repeatedly, ten times or more. The chain carries TRBV4-3 and TRBJ2-1; 12 bases are a match to TRBD2. V lost 5 bases to trimming and J lost 4 bases; unmatched junction nucleotides: 9. This CDR3 has 17 residues. CDR1 and CDR2 (germline): LGHNA, YSLEER. The CDR3 here is CASSAGLAGTLYNEQFF. The CDR3 bases are TGCGCCAGCAGCGCCGGACTAGCGGGAACCTTGTACAATGAGCAGTTCTTC.

This clonotype was seen repeatedly, ten times or more. The chain couples TRBV7-2 to TRBJ2-2, with 8 bases fitting TRBD2. The CDR3 length is 13 residues. CDR1 and CDR2 from the germline V gene are SGHTA and FQGNSA. V dropped 5 bases and J dropped 4; count of bases not matched to a gene: 0. The CDR3 sequence is CASSRGGTGELFF. As DNA, the CDR3 is TGTGCCAGCAGCCGGGGGGGCACCGGGGAGCTGTTTTTT.

This clonotype was observed at least ten times. This chain uses TRBV7-8 with TRBJ2-7; possible D gene TRBD2, 5 bases. CDR1 is SGHVS, CDR2 FQNEAQ, per germline. Trimming took off 8 bases at V and 3 bases at J, with 20 bases between the two ends. This CDR3 is 15 amino acids long. CDR3 coding DNA: TGTGCCAGCCGATCCTCGGCGAACGGGATCTACGAGCAGTACTTC. It is translated as CASRSSANGIYEQYF.

This clonotype was seen a handful of times. The chain is built from TRBV12-3 or TRBV12-4 and TRBJ2-7; 7 nucleotides line up with TRBD1. The CDR3 covers 16 residues. Germline trimming cut 1 base from V and 3 bases from J; bases unmatched to any gene: 9. The CDR3 DNA is TGTGCCAGCAGTTTAGTCGGTAAGACAGGGAACTACGAGCAGTACTTC. Translating it yields CASSLVGKTGNYEQYF.

The genes are TRBV25-1 and TRBJ1-3; perhaps TRBD1 as D (5 bases). The CDR3 covers 15 residues. V was cut by 4 bases and J by 2 bases, with 12 bases left in between. CDR1 is MGHDK and CDR2 is SYGVNS in the germline V gene. The CDR3 bases are TGTGCCAGCAGTGGGGCGGCAGGGACTGGAAACACCATATATTTT. Its protein product is CASSGAAGTGNTIYF.

The V and J genes are TRBV5-4 and TRBJ2-7; the D gene is possibly TRBD1 (5 bases). The CDR3 loop spans 14 amino acids. Trimming cost V 2 bases and J 2 bases, with 11 bases left between them. Germline-derived CDR1 and CDR2 are SGHNT and YYREEE (reference sequence). CDR3 protein: CASSFGRVPYEQYF. The CDR3 nucleotides read TGTGCCAGCAGCTTTGGCAGGGTACCCTACGAGCAGTACTTC.

At least ten counts were recorded for this clonotype. This chain joins TRBV2 and TRBJ1-1; D not certain. Trimming left V 7 bases short and J 5 bases short, with 11 bases between. The CDR3 loop spans 12 amino acids. Germline CDR1 and CDR2: SNHLY and FYNNEI. CDR3 protein: CASIWADTEAFF. CDR3 sequence (DNA): TGTGCCAGCATCTGGGCTGATACTGAAGCTTTCTTT.

Within the sample, this clonotype is medium-sized (0.01 to 0.1%). The V gene is TRBV7-2, the J gene TRBJ2-2; 9 bases map to TRBD1. The CDR3 is 14 amino acids. J lost 8 bases, V lost 5 bases, and 6 bases had no gene match. Germline V CDR1 and CDR2: SGHTA, FQGNSA. CDR3 in DNA: TGTGCCAGCAGCGGGACAGGGACTAATGGGGAGCTGTTTTTT. The encoded protein is CASSGTGTNGELFF.

This clonotype was observed a few times. V and J are TRBV20-1 and TRBJ1-3; D is ambiguous. CDR1 and CDR2 (germline): DFQATT, SNEGSKA (reference sequence). Trimming pared 3 bases from V and 3 bases from J, leaving 9 bases between. The CDR3 runs to 13 residues. The CDR3 region is CSASPGSGNTIYF. The CDR3 bases are TGCAGTGCTAGTCCGGGAAGTGGAAACACCATATATTTT.

This clonotype was seen repeatedly, ten times or more. This rearrangement joins TRBV6-2 or TRBV6-3 to TRBJ2-1; D may be TRBD2 (6 bases). This CDR3 region has 12 residues. Trimming removed 7 bases from V and 3 bases from J, with 7 bases in between. Germline CDR1 MNHEY, CDR2 SVGEGT. CDR3 nucleotide sequence: TGTGCCAGCATGGAGGGCTACAATGAGCAGTTCTTC. It translates to CASMEGYNEQFF.

The gene calls are TRBV4-3 and TRBJ2-3, with 12 bases aligning to TRBD2. Germline V gives CDR1 LGHNA, CDR2 YSLEER. After removal of 3 bases from V and 0 bases from J, the junction contained 1 base not matched to a gene. The CDR3 covers 16 residues. In nucleotides, the CDR3 is TGCGCCAGCAGCCAGACTAGCGGGAGAAGCACAGATACGCAGTATTTT. Residues: CASSQTSGRSTDTQYF.

Many counts were recorded for this clonotype. CDR3 DNA sequence: TGCAGTGCCCCAAGGGATGGGTCGGATACGCAGTATTTT. This encodes CSAPRDGSDTQYF. This sequence joins TRBV20-1 and TRBJ2-3; no reliable D call. Trimming took off 6 bases at V and 6 bases at J, with 16 bases between the two ends. This CDR3 comprises 13 residues. Germline CDR1 reads DFQATT; CDR2 reads SNEGSKA (reference sequence).